This T cell receptor beta chain was observed in a study of blood T cell repertoires in COVID-19. About the research overall: Donors in the United States, Italy and Spain gave samples during acute or convalescent COVID-19. Nucleic acid was either cDNA or gDNA, and it came from T cells, B-cell-depleted T cells, or PBMCs.

The sample holds a few counts of this clone. Original processing methods: Quantification of nucleated cells was approximated via reference gene primer amplification. Some clones are missing from TCRdb's copy, which holds only in-frame ones; the method was immunoSEQ multiplex PCR. Clone size and V and J calls were adopted from that table, with D and trimming inferred from the DNA. The data hold approximately 240,000 clones, with roughly 84% observed a single time. This receptor was obtained from a middle-aged woman who had recovered from COVID-19. What was sequenced was peripheral blood.

The CDR3 protein is CASSLDSWDEKLFF. CDR3 nucleotide sequence: TGTGCCAGCAGCCTGGACAGTTGGGATGAAAAACTGTTTTTT. The chain combines TRBV6-2 or TRBV6-3 with TRBJ1-4; D might be TRBD1 (6 bases). The V gene's germline CDR1 is MNHEY and CDR2 SVGEGT. V was shortened by 6 bases and J by 6 bases, with 14 bases between the two germline ends. CDR3 length equals 14 residues.